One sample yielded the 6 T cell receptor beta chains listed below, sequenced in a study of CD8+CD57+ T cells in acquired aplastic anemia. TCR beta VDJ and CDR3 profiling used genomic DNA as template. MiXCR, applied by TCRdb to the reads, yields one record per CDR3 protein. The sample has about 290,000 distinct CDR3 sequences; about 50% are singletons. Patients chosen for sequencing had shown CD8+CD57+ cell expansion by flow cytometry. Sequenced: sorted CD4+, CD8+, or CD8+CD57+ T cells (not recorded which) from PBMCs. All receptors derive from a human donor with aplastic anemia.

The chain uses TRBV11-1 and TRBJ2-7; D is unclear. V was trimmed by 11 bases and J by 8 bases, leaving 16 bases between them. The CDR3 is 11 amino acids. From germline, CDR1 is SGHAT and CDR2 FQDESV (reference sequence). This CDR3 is CAPRPGDKQYF. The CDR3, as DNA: TGTGCCCCAAGGCCCGGTGATAAGCAGTACTTC.

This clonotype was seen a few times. The DNA for the CDR3 is TGTGCCAGCAGCTTAGCGCTAAGTGGAAACACCATATATTTT. Translating gives CASSLALSGNTIYF. V and J are TRBV7-8 and TRBJ1-3; unclear D gene. The CDR3 covers 14 residues. From germline, CDR1 is SGHVS and CDR2 FQNEAQ. V lost 0 bases to trimming and J lost 3 bases, with 6 bases between them.

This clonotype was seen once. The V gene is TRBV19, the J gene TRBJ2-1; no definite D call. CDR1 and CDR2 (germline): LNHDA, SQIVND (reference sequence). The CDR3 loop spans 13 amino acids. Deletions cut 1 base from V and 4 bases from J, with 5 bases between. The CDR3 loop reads CASSIGLYNEQFF. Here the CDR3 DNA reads TGTGCCAGTAGTATAGGGCTTTACAATGAGCAGTTCTTC.

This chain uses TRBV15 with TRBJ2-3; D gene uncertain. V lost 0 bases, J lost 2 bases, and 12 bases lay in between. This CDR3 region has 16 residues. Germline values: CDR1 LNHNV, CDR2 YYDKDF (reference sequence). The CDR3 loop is CATSRDRRDFTDTQYF. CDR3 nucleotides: TGTGCCACCAGCAGAGATCGCCGAGACTTCACAGATACGCAGTATTTT.

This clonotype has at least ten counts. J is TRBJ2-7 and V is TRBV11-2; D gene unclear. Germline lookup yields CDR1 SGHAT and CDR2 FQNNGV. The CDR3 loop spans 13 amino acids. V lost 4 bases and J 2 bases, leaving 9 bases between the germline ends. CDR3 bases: TGTGCCAGCAGCTCCGGGCATACCTACGAGCAGTACTTC. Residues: CASSSGHTYEQYF.

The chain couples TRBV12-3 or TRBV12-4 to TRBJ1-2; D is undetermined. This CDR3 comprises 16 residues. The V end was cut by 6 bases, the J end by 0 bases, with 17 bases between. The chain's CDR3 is CASSSRPADPNYGYTF. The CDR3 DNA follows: TGTGCCAGCAGCTCCAGGCCTGCAGATCCTAACTATGGCTACACCTTC.